This T cell receptor (beta chain) was recovered during a study of blood T cells in healthy people across ages. The CDR3 runs to 14 residues. Germline V CDR1 and CDR2: LGHDT, YNNKEL (reference sequence). Trimming stripped 0 bases from V and 6 bases from J, with 10 bases between. PCR was performed a second time for roughly 7 to 11 cycles using a sample-barcoded 5' primer and a J-beta primer mix. TCRdb re-called the 5' RACE reads with MiXCR, one entry per CDR3 protein. The sample lists 800,000 or so distinct CDR3 sequences, roughly 25% occurring once. This clonotype was observed a few times. This same sample was also part of a study on T cells of mothers and their children.

The source is a boy between 5 and 17 years old in good health. The chain carries TRBV3-1 and TRBJ2-3; D not certain. Sequenced: blood. CDR3 DNA: TGTGCCAGCAGCCAAGATCGCCCCTTGGATACGCAGTATTTT. Amino acid sequence: CASSQDRPLDTQYF.